This T cell receptor (beta chain) emerged from a study of blood T cell repertoires in COVID-19. Study as a whole: The study drew acute and convalescent COVID-19 samples from the United States, Italy and Spain. T cells, B-cell-depleted T cells, or PBMCs provided the cDNA or gDNA that served as material.

Produced via immunoSEQ multiplex PCR; TCRdb's table is partial and in-frame only. The data contain around 62,000 clones, 85% to 90% of them singletons. The receptor was derived from a human donor in a cohort sampled during active COVID-19. Sequenced material: peripheral blood.

The CDR3 nucleotides are TGTGCCAGCAGTTCGGACAGGGGCACAGATACGCAGTATTTT. This codes for CASSSDRGTDTQYF. V is TRBV11-1 and J is TRBJ2-3; TRBD1 matches at 8 bases. V shed 6 bases and J 1 base; nucleotides not matched to a gene: 3. Germline CDR1 SGHAT, CDR2 FQDESV (reference sequence). The CDR3 has 14 amino acids.